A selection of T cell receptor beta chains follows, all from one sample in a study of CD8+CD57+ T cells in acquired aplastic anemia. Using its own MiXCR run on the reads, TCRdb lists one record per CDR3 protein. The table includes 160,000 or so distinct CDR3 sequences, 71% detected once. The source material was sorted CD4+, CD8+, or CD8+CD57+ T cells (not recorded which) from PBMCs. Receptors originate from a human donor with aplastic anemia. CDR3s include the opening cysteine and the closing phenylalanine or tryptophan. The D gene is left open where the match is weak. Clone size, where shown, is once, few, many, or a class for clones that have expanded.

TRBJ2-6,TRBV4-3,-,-,TGCGCCAGCAGCCAAGGATTCTCTGGGGCCAACGTCCTGACTTTC,CASSQGFSGANVLTF
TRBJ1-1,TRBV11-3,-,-,TGTGCCAGCAGCTTAGCCAGAGGGGCTGAAGCTTTCTTT,CASSLARGAEAFF
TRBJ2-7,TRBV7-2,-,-,TGTGCCAGCAGCCCCGCTTTTGGCTACGAGCAGTACTTC,CASSPAFGYEQYF
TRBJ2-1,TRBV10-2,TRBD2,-,TGCGCCAGCAGTGAGCCTGAACTAGCGGACCCTAACAATGAGCAGTTCTTC,CASSEPELADPNNEQFF
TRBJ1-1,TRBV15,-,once,TGTGCCACCTCCCCGGGGGACACTGAAGCTTTCTTT,CATSPGDTEAFF
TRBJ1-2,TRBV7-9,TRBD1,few,TGTGCCAGCAGCTTAGCTGGACAGGGTGACTATGGCTACACCTTC,CASSLAGQGDYGYTF
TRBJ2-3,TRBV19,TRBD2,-,TGTGCCAGTAGTATAATAGCGGGAGGCACAGATACGCAGTATTTT,CASSIIAGGTDTQYF
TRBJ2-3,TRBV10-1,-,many,TGCGCCAGCAAAAGTGGCCCCCGACTAGAAGATACGCAGTATTTT,CASKSGPRLEDTQYF
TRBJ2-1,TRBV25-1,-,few,TGTGCCAGCAGTGAATGGGCACCCTACAATGAGCAGTTCTTC,CASSEWAPYNEQFF
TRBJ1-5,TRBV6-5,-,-,TGTGCCAGCAGTTACAGCAGGGATCAGCCCCAGCATTTT,CASSYSRDQPQHF
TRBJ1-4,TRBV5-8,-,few,TGTGCCAGCAGCTTGAGAAAACTGTTTTTT,CASSLRKLFF
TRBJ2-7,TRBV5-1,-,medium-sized,TGCGCCAGCAGCTTGGGATCGGCCTTGGTGGAGCAGTACTTC,CASSLGSALVEQYF
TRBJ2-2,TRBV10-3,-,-,TGTGCCATCAGTGAGGGGACATGGACCGGGGAGCTGTTTTTT,CAISEGTWTGELFF
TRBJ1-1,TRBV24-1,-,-,TGTGCCACCAGTGATTACCAGGGGAGGGCTTTCTTT,CATSDYQGRAFF
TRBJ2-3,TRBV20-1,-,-,TGCAGTGCTAGAGATACAGTGGGTGGGACAGATACGCAGTATTTT,CSARDTVGGTDTQYF
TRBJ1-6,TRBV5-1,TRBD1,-,TGCGCCAGCAGCTTGGCCGGGACAGGGAATTCACCCCTCCACTTT,CASSLAGTGNSPLHF
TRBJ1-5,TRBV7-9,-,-,TGTGCCAGCAGCTTAGGAGAGTATCAGCCCCAGCATTTT,CASSLGEYQPQHF
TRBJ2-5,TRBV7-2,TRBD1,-,TGTGCCAGCAGCTTACCCGCTGGACAGGGCGACGAGACCCAGTACTTC,CASSLPAGQGDETQYF
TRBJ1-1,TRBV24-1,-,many,TGTGCCACCAGTGTGGGGCCAGGGAAAGCTTTCTTT,CATSVGPGKAFF
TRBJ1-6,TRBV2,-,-,TGTGCCAGCAGGGGGCTCAGCTCCTATAATTCACCCCTCCACTTT,CASRGLSSYNSPLHF
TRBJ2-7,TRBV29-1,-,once,TGCAGCGTTGAAGATTTTTACGAGCAGTACTTC,CSVEDFYEQYF
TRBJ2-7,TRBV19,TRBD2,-,TGTGCCAGTAGTATGACTGGACTAGCCGCCTACGAGCAGTACTTC,CASSMTGLAAYEQYF